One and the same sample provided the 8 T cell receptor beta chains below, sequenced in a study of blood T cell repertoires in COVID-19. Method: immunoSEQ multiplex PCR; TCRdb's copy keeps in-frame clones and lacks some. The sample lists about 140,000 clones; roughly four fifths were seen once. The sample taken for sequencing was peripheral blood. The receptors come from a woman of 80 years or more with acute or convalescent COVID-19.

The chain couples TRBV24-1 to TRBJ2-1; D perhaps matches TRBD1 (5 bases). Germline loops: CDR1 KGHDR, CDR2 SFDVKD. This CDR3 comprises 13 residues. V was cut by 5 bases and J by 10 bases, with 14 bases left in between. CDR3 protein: CATSVRQWAEQFF. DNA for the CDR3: TGTGCCACCAGTGTTCGACAGTGGGCCGAGCAGTTCTTC.

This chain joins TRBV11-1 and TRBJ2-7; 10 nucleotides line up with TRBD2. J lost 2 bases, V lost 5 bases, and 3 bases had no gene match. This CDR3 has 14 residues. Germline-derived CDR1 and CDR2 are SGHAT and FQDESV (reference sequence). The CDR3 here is CASSQRGGTYEQYF. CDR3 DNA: TGTGCCAGCAGCCAGCGGGGGGGGACCTACGAGCAGTACTTC.

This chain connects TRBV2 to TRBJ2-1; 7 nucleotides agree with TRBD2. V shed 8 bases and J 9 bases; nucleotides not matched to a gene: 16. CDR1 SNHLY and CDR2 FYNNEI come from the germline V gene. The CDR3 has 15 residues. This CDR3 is CASQKDLAVISEQFF. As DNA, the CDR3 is TGTGCCAGCCAAAAGGACCTAGCGGTAATCTCTGAGCAGTTCTTC.

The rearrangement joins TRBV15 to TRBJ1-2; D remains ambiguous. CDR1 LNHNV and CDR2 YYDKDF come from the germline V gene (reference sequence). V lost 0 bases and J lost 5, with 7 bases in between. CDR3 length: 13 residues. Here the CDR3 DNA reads TGTGCCACCAGCAGAGATCGGTCGTATGGCTACACCTTC. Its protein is CATSRDRSYGYTF.

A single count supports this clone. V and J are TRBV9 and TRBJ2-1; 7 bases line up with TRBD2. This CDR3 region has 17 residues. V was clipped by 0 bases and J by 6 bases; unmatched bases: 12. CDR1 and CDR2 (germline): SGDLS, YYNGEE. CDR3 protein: CASSVAQWGGGPNEQFF. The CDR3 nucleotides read TGTGCCAGCAGCGTAGCTCAGTGGGGGGGAGGACCCAATGAGCAGTTCTTC.

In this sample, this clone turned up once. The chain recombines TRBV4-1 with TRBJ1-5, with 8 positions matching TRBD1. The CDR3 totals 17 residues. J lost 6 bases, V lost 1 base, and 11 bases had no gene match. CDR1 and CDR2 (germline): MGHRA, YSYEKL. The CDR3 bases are TGCGCCAGCAGCCAAGTCCAGACAGGGGACGGCGGTCAGCCCCAGCATTTT. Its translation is CASSQVQTGDGGQPQHF.

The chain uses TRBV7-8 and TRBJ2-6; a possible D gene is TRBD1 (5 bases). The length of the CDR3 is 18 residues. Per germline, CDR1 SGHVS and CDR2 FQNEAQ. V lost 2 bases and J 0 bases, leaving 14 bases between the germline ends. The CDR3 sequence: CASSLWFEGASGANVLTF. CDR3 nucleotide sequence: TGTGCCAGCAGCTTATGGTTCGAAGGGGCCTCTGGGGCCAACGTCCTGACTTTC. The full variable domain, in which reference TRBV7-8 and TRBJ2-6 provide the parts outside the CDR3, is GAGVSQSPRYKVAKRGQDVALRCDPISGHVSLFWYQQALGQGPEFLTYFQNEAQLDKSGLPSDRFFAERPEGSVSTLKIQRTQQEDSAVYLCASSLWFEGASGANVLTFGAGSRLTVL.

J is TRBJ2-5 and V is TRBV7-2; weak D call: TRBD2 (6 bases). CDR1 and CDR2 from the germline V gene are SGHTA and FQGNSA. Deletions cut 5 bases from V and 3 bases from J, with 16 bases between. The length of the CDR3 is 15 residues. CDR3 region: CASSPRLVDKETQYF. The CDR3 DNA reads TGTGCCAGCAGCCCCCGACTAGTAGATAAAGAGACCCAGTACTTC.